These 2 T cell receptor beta chains share one sample of origin, sequenced in a study of blood T cell repertoires in COVID-19. The method was immunoSEQ multiplex PCR; TCRdb's version includes in-frame clones alone and lacks a portion of them. The sample lists under 150,000 clones, roughly 69% occurring once. Sequenced material: peripheral blood. These receptors all stem from a woman aged 70 to 79 with acute or convalescent COVID-19.

This clone was recorded once. The chain uses TRBV7-8 and TRBJ2-2, with TRBD1 identical over 7 bases. Trimming removed 5 bases from V and 9 bases from J; junction bases left unmatched: 6. CDR1 is SGHVS, CDR2 FQNEAQ, per germline. The CDR3 length is 13 residues. CDR3 sequence (DNA): TGTGCCAGCAGCCGGACAGGTACCCGGGAGCTGTTTTTT. Its protein is CASSRTGTRELFF.

The chain employs TRBV10-3 and TRBJ2-7; D unresolved. CDR1 is ENHRY, CDR2 SYGVKD, per germline. This CDR3 is built from 12 residues. V shed 5 bases and J shed 2 bases, with 7 bases lying between them. Written as DNA, the CDR3 is TGTGCCATCAGTCCGTCCGCCTACGAGCAGTACTTC. This gives the protein CAISPSAYEQYF.